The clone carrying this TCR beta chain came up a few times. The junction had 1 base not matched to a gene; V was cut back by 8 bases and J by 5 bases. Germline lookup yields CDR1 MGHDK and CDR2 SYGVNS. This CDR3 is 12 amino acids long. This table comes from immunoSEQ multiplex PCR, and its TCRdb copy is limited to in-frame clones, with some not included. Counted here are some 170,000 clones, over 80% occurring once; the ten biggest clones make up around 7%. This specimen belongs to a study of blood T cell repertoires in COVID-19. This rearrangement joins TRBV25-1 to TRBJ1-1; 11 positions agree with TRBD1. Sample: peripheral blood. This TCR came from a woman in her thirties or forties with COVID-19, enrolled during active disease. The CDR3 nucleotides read TGTGCCAGCTGGGACAGGGGGACTGAAGCTTTCTTT. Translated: CASWDRGTEAFF. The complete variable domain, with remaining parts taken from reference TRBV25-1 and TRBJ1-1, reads EADIYQTPRYLVIGTGKKITLECSQTMGHDKMYWYQQDPGMELHLIHYSYGVNSTEKGDLSSESTVSRIRTEHFPLTLESARPSHTSQYLCASWDRGTEAFFGQGTRLTVV.